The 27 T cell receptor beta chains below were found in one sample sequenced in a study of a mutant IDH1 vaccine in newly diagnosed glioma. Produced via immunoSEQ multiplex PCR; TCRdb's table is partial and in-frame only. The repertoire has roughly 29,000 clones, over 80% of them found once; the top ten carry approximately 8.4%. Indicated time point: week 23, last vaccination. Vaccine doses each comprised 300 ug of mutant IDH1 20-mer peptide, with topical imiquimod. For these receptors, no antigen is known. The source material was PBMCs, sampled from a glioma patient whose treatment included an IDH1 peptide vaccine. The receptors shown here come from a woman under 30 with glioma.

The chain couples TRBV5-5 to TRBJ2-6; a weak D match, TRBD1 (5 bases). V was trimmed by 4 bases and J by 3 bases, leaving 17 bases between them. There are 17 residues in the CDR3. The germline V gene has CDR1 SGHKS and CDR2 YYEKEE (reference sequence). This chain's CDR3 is CASSVAGWASGANVLTF. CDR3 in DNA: TGTGCCAGCAGCGTGGCAGGGTGGGCGAGTGGGGCCAACGTCCTGACTTTC.

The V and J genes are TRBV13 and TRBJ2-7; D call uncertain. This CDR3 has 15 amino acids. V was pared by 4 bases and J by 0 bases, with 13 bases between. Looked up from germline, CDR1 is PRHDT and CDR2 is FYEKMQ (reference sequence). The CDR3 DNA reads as TGTGCCAGCAGCTACCTCCCTCGCGCCTCCTACGAGCAGTACTTC. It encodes CASSYLPRASYEQYF. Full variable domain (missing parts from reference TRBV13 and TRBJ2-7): AAGVIQSPRHLIKEKRETATLKCYPIPRHDTVYWYQQGPGQDPQFLISFYEKMQSDKGSIPDRFSAQQFSDYHSELNMSSLELGDSALYFCASSYLPRASYEQYFGPGTRLTVT.

This CDR3 is CASSPGGTDTQYF. The CDR3 DNA follows: TGTGCCAGCTCACCCGGAGGCACAGATACGCAGTATTTT. This chain uses TRBV18 with TRBJ2-3; D gene uncertain. With 3 bases removed from V and 1 base from J, the gap between germline ends came to 5 bases. The CDR3 is made up of 13 amino acids. Per the germline V gene, CDR1 is KGHSH and CDR2 is LQKENI.

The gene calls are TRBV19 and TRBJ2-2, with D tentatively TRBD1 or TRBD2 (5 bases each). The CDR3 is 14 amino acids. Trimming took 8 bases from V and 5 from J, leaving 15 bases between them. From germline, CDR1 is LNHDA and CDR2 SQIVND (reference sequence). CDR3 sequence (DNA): TGTGCCAGTCAAGGGGCCCCGGGAACCGGGGAGCTGTTTTTT. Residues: CASQGAPGTGELFF.

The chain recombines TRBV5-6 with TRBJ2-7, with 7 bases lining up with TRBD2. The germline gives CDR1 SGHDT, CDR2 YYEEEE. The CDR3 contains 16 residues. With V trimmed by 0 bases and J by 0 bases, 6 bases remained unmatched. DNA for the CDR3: TGTGCCAGCAGCTTGGTGACGGGGGGACTCTCCTACGAGCAGTACTTC. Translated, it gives CASSLVTGGLSYEQYF.

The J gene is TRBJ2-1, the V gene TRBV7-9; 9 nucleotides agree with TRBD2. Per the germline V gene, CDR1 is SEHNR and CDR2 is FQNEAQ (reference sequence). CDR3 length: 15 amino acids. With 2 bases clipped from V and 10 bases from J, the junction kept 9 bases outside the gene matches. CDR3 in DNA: TGTGCCAGCAGCTTAACAGCGGGAGGAGTCCCCGAGCAGTTCTTC. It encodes CASSLTAGGVPEQFF.

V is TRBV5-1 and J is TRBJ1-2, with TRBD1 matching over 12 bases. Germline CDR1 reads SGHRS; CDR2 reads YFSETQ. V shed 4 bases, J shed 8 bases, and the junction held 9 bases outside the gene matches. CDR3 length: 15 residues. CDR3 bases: TGCGCCAGCAGCCCCACGGGACAGGGGGCATTGGGCTACACCTTC. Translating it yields CASSPTGQGALGYTF.

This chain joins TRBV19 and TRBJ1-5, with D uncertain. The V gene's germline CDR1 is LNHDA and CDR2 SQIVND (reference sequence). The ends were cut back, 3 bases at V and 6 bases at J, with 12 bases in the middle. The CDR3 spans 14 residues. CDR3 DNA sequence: TGTGCCAGTAGTATTTATAGGGAGGGTCAGCCCCAGCATTTT. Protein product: CASSIYREGQPQHF.

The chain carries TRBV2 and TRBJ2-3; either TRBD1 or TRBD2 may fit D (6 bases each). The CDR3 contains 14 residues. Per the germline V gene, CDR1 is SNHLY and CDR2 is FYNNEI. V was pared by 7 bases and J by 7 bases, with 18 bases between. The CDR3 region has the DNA TGTGCCAGCATAGGTATCGTCGGGGGCTATACGCAGTATTTT. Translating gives CASIGIVGGYTQYF.

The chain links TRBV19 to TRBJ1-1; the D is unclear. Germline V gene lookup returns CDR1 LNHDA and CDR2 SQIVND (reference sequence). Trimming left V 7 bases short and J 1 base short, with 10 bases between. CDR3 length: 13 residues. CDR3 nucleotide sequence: TGTGCCAGTACCGCAGGTGGGAACACTGAAGCTTTCTTT. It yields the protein CASTAGGNTEAFF.

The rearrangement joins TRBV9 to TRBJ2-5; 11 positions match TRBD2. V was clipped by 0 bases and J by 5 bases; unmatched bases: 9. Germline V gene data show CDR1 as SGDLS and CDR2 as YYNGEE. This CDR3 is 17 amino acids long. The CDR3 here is CASSVGYSGGVAETQYF. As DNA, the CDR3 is TGTGCCAGCAGCGTAGGGTATAGCGGGGGGGTGGCGGAGACCCAGTACTTC.

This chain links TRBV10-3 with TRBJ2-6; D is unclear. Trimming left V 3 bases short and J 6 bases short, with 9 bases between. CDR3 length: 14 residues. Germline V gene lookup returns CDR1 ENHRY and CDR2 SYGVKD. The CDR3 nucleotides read TGTGCCATCAGTGATATGGACCTGGCCAACGTCCTGACTTTC. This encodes CAISDMDLANVLTF.

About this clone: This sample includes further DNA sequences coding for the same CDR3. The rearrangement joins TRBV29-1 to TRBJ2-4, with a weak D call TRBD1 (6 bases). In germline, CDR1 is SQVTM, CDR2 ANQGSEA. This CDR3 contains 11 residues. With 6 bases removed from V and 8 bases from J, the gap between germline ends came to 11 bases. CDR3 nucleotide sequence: TGCAGCGTGGGACACCTAGACATTCAGTACTTC. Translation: CSVGHLDIQYF.

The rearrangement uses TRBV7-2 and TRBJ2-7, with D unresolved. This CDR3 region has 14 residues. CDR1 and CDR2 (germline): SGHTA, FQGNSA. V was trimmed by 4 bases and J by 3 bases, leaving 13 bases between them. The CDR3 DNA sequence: TGTGCCAGCAGCTCCCCCCTAGGCGGCTACGAGCAGTACTTC. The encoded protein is CASSSPLGGYEQYF.

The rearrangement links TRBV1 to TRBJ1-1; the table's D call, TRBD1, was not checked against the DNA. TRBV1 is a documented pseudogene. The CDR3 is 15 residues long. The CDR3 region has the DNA TGCACCAGCAGCCAACCTCTGACAGGGAACACTGAAGCTTTCTTT. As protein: CTSSQPLTGNTEAFF.

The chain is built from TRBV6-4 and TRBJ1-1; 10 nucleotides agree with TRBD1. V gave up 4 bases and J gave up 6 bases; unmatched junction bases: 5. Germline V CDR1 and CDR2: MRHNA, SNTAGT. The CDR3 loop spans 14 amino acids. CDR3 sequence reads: CASSAGTGVAEAFF. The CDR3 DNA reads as TGTGCCAGCAGTGCCGGGACAGGGGTAGCTGAAGCTTTCTTT.

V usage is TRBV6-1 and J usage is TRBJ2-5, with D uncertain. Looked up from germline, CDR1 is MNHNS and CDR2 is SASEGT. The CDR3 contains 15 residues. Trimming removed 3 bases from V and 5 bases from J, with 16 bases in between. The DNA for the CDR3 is TGTGCCAGCAGTGAGGATACTGCTAGAGTGGAGACCCAGTACTTC. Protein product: CASSEDTARVETQYF.

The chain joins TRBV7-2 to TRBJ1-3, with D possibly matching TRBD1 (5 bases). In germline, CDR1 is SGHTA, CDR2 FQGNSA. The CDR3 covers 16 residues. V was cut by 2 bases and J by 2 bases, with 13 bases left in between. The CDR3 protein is CASSLQGRVAGNTIYF. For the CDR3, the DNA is TGTGCCAGCAGCTTACAGGGAAGAGTGGCTGGAAACACCATATATTTT. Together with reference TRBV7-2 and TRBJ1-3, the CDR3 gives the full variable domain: GAGVSQSPSNKVTEKGKDVELRCDPISGHTALYWYRQSLGQGLEFLIYFQGNSAPDKSGLPSDRFSAERTGGSVSTLTIQRTQQEDSAVYLCASSLQGRVAGNTIYFGEGSWLTVV.

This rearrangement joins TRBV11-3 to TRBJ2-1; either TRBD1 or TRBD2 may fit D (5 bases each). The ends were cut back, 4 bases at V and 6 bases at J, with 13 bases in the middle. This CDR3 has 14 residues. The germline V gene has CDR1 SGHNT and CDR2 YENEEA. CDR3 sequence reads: CASSSLGTGNEQFF. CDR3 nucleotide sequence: TGTGCCAGCAGCTCCCTAGGGACGGGCAATGAGCAGTTCTTC.

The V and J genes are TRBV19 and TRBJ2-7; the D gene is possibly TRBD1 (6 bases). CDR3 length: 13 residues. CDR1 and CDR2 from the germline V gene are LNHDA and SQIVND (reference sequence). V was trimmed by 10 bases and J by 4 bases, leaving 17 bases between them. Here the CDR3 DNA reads TGTGCCACGACCTCCCAGGGGTCTTACGAGCAGTACTTC. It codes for CATTSQGSYEQYF.

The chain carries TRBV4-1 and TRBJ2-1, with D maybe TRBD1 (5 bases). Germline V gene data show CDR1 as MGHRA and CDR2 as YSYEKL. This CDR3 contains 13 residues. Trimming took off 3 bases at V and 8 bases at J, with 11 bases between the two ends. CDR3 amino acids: CASSHARADEQFF. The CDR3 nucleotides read TGCGCCAGCAGCCATGCCAGGGCCGATGAGCAGTTCTTC.

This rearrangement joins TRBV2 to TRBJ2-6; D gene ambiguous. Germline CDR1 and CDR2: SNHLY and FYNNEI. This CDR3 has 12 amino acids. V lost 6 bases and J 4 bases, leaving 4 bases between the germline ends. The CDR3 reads CASRGGANVLTF. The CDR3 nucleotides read TGTGCCAGCAGGGGGGGGGCCAACGTCCTGACTTTC.

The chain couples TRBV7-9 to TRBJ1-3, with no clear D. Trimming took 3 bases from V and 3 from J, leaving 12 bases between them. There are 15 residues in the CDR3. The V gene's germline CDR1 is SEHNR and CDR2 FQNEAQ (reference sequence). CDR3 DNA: TGTGCCAGCAGCTTGTCTAATGACCTTGGAAACACCATATATTTT. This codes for CASSLSNDLGNTIYF. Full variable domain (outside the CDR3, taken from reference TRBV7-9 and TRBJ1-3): DTGVSQNPRHKITKRGQNVTFRCDPISEHNRLYWYRQTLGQGPEFLTYFQNEAQLEKSRLLSDRFSAERPKGSFSTLEIQRTEQGDSAMYLCASSLSNDLGNTIYFGEGSWLTVV.

Written as DNA, the CDR3 is TGTGCCAGCAGTGAACTCCGGACAGGGGTATCCTACGAGCAGTACTTC. It specifies CASSELRTGVSYEQYF. V is TRBV6-1 and J is TRBJ2-7, with 9 positions matching TRBD1. CDR1 is MNHNS and CDR2 is SASEGT in the germline V gene. The J segment lost 1 base and the V segment lost 2 bases, leaving 6 bases of the junction unmatched. The CDR3 runs 16 residues.

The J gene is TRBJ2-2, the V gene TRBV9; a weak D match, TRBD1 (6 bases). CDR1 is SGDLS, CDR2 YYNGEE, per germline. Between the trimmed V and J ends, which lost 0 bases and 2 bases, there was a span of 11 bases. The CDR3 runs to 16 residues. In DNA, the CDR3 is TGTGCCAGCAGCGTAGGAACAGGGACAAACACCGGGGAGCTGTTTTTT. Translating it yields CASSVGTGTNTGELFF.

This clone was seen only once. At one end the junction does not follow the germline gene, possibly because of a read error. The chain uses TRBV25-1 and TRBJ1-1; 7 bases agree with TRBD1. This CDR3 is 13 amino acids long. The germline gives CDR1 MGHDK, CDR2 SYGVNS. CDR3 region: CASRDRESTEAFF. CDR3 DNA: TGTGCCAGCCGTGACAGGGAGTCCACTGAAGCTTTCTTT. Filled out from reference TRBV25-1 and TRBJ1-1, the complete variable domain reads EADIYQTPRYLVIGTGKKITLECSQTMGHDKMYWYQQDPGMELHLIHYSYGVNSTEKGDLSSESTVSRIRTEHFPLTLESARPSHTSQYLCASRDRESTEAFFGQGTRLTVV.

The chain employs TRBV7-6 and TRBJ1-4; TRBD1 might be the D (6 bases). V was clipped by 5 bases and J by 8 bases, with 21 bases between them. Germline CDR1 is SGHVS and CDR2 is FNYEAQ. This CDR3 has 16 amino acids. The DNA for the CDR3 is TGTGCCAGCAGCCACGCACCGGGGGGGGCAGGAGAAAAACTGTTTTTT. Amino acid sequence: CASSHAPGGAGEKLFF. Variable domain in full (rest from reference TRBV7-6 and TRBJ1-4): GAGVSQSPRYKVTKRGQDVALRCDPISGHVSLYWYRQALGQGPEFLTYFNYEAQQDKSGLPNDRFSAERPEGSISTLTIQRTEQRDSAMYRCASSHAPGGAGEKLFFGSGTQLSVL.